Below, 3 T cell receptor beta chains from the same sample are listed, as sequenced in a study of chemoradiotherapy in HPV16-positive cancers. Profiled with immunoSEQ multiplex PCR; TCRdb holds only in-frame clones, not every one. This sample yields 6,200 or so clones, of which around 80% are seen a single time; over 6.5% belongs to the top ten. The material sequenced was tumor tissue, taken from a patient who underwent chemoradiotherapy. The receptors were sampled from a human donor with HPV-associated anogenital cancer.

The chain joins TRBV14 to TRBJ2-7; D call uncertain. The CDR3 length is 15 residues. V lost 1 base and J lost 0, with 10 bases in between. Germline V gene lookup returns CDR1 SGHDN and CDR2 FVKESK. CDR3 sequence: CASSQGRHLSYEQYF. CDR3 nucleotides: TGTGCCAGCAGCCAAGGTCGGCATCTCTCCTACGAGCAGTACTTC.

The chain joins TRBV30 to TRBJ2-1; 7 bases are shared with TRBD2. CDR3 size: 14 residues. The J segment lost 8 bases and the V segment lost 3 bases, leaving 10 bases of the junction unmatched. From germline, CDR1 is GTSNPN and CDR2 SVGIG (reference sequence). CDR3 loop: CAWRTRGSRDEQFF. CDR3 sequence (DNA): TGTGCCTGGAGGACGCGGGGGTCAAGGGATGAGCAGTTCTTC.

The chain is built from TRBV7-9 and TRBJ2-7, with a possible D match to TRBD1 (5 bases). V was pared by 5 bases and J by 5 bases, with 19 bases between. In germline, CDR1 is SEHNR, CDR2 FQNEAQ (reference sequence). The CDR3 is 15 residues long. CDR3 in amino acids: CASSRGHPGIDEQYF. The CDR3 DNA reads TGTGCCAGCAGCCGTGGACACCCAGGTATTGACGAGCAGTACTTC.